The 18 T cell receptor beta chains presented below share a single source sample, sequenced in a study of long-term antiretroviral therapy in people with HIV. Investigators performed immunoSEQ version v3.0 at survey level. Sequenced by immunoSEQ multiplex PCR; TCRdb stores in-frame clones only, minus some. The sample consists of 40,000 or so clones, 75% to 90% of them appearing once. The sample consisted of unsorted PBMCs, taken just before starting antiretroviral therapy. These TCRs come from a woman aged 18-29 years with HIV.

The CDR3 region is CASSRGVNTDTQYF. As DNA, the CDR3 is TGTGCCAGCAGTCGGGGGGTCAACACAGATACGCAGTATTTT. The V call is TRBV27, the J call TRBJ2-3, with TRBD2 matching over 7 bases. This CDR3 spans 14 amino acids. After removal of 5 bases from V and 2 bases from J, the junction contained 4 bases not matched to a gene. Germline V gene sequence: CDR1 MNHEY, CDR2 SMNVEV (reference sequence).

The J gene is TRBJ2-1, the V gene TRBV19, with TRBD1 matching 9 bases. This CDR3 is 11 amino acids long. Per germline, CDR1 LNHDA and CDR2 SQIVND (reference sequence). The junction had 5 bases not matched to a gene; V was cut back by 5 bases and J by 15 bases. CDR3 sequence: CASSRDRVRFF. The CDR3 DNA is TGTGCCAGTAGTCGGGACAGGGTTCGGTTCTTC. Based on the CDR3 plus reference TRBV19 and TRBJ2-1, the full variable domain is DGGITQSPKYLFRKEGQNVTLSCEQNLNHDAMYWYRQDPGQGLRLIYYSQIVNDFQKGDIAEGYSVSREKKESFPLTVTSAQKNPTAFYLCASSRDRVRFFGPGTRLTVL.

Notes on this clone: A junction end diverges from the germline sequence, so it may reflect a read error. In DNA form, the CDR3 reads TGTGCCAGCAGATTAGCGGGAGGGGGACTAGGGGGGCAGTTCTTC. It codes for CASRLAGGGLGGQFF. The chain links TRBV11-2 to TRBJ2-1; 11 nucleotides match TRBD2. Germline CDR1 and CDR2: SGHAT and FQNNGV. The length of the CDR3 is 15 residues.

CDR3 sequence (DNA): TGTGCCAGCAGAGCAAACAGGGGCCGGGGGTGGCAGTACTTC. Amino acids: CASRANRGRGWQYF. The rearrangement links TRBV2 to TRBJ2-7, with D tentatively TRBD1 (7 bases). The CDR3 contains 14 residues. Looked up from germline, CDR1 is SNHLY and CDR2 is FYNNEI. V was shortened by 6 bases and J by 9 bases, with 21 bases between the two germline ends.

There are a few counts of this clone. The CDR3 nucleotides are TGTGCCAGCAGCCAACTACAGGGCTGGGGGCTGTTTTTT. Protein: CASSQLQGWGLFF. V is TRBV7-9 and J is TRBJ1-4; D is perhaps TRBD1 (6 bases). Germline V gene lookup returns CDR1 SEHNR and CDR2 FQNEAQ (reference sequence). CDR3 length: 13 residues. Trimming took 5 bases from V and 14 from J, leaving 18 bases between them.

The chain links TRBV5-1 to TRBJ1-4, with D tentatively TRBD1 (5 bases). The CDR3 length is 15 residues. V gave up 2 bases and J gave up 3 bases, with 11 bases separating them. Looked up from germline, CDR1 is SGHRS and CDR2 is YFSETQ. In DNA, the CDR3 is TGCGCCAGCAGCTTCGAGGGACCACCTAATGAAAAACTGTTTTTT. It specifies CASSFEGPPNEKLFF.

CDR3 DNA sequence: TGTGCCAGTAGTCCGGGACAGGGGTCCCTCTATGGCTACACCTTC. It codes for CASSPGQGSLYGYTF. The genes are TRBV19 and TRBJ1-2; the match to TRBD1 covers 10 bases. The CDR3 spans 15 residues. The ends lost 5 bases at V and 4 bases at J; junction bases unmatched: 7. CDR1 is LNHDA, CDR2 SQIVND, per germline (reference sequence).

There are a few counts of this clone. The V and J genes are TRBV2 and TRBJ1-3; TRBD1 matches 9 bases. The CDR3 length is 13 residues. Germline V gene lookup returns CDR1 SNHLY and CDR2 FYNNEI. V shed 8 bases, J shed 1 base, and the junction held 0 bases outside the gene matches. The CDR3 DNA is TGTGCCAGCGGGACAGGGTCTGGAAACACCATATATTTT. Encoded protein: CASGTGSGNTIYF.

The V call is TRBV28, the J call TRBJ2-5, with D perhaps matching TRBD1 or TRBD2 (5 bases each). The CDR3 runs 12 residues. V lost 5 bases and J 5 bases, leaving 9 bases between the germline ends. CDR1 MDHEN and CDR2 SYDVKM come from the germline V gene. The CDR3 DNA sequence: TGTGCCAGCAGTCGGTGGGGGGAGACCCAGTACTTC. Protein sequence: CASSRWGETQYF. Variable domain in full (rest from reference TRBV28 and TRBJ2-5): DVKVTQSSRYLVKRTGEKVFLECVQDMDHENMFWYRQDPGLGLRLIYFSYDVKMKEKGDIPEGYSVSREKKERFSLILESASTNQTSMYLCASSRWGETQYFGPGTRLLVL.

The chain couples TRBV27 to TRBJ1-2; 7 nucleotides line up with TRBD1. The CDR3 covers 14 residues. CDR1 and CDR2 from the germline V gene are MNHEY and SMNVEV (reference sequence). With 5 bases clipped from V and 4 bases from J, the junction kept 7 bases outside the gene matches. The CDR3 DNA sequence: TGTGCCAGCAGTCGGACAGGACGGGGCTATGGCTACACCTTC. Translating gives CASSRTGRGYGYTF.

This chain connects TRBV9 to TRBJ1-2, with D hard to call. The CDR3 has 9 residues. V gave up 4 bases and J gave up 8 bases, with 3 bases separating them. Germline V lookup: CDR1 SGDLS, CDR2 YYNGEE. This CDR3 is CASSPGYTF. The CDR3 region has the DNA TGTGCCAGCAGCCCAGGCTACACCTTC.

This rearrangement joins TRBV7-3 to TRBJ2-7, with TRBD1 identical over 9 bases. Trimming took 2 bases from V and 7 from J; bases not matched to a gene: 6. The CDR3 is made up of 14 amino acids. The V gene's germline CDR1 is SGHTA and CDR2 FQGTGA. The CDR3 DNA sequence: TGTGCCAGCAGCTTATTTGGGACAGGGACAGAGCAGTACTTC. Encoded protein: CASSLFGTGTEQYF.

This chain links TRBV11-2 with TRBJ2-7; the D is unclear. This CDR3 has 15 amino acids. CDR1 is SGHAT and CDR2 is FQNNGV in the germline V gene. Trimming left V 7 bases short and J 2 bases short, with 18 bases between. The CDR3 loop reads CASNKPIDITYEQYF. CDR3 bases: TGTGCCAGCAACAAACCGATTGACATTACCTACGAGCAGTACTTC. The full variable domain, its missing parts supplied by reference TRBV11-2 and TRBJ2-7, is EAGVAQSPRYKIIEKRQSVAFWCNPISGHATLYWYQQILGQGPKLLIQFQNNGVVDDSQLPKDRFSAERLKGVDSTLKIQPAKLEDSAVYLCASNKPIDITYEQYFGPGTRLTVT.

The CDR3 spells CASSPIGGSSANVLTF. CDR3 coding DNA: TGTGCCAGCAGTCCTATCGGCGGTAGCTCGGCCAACGTCCTGACTTTC. This rearrangement joins TRBV28 to TRBJ2-6, with unresolved D. The V end lost 5 bases, the J end lost 6 bases, and 17 bases lay between the germline ends. This CDR3 comprises 16 residues. The germline V gene encodes CDR1 MDHEN and CDR2 SYDVKM.

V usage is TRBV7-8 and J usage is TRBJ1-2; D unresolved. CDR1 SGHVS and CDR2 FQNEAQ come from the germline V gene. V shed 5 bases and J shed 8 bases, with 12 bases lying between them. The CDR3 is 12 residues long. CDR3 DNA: TGTGCCAGCAGCAATCCAGACGGAGGCTACACCTTC. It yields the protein CASSNPDGGYTF.

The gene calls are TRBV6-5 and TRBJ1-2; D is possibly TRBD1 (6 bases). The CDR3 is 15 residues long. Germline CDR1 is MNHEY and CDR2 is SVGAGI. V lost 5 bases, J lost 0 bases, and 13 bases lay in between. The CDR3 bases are TGTGCCAGCAGTCCGACAGGCCAACCTAACTATGGCTACACCTTC. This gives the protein CASSPTGQPNYGYTF.

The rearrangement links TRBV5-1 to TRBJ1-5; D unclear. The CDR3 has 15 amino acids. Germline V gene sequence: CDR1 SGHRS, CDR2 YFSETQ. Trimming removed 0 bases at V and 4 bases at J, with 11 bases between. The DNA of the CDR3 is TGCGCCAGCAGCTTGGAAGGCTTGCGTAATCAGCCCCAGCATTTT. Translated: CASSLEGLRNQPQHF.

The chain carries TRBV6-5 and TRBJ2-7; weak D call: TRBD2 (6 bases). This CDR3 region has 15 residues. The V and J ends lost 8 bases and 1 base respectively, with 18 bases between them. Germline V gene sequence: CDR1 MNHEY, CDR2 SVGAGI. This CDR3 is CASSSGLAQSYEQYF. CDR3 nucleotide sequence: TGTGCCAGCTCGTCGGGGCTAGCGCAGTCCTACGAGCAGTACTTC.